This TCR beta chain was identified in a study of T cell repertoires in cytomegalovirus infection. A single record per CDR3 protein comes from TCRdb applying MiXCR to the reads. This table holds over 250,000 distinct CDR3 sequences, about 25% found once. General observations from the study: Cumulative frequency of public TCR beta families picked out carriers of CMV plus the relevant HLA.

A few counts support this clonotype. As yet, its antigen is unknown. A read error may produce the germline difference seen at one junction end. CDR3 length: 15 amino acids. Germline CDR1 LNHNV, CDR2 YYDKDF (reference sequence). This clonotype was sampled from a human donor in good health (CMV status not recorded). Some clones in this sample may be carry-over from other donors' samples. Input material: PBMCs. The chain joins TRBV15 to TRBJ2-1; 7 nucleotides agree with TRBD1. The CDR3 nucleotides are TGTGCGACCAGCCAGGGACAGCTTCTATACAATGAGCAGTTCTTC. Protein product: CATSQGQLLYNEQFF.